This paragraph covers one T cell receptor beta chain sequence. This clone was seen only once. Its antigen specificity is not known. Base-call qualities are not available, and no considerably larger clone is one nucleotide away. The data stem from a study of T cell responses to AZD1222 COVID-19 vaccine (dated by TCRdb to the early 2020s). For the study in its entirety: AZD1222 recipients with second doses at about 4 weeks or about 12 weeks were pooled, because spike-specific TCR depth and breadth did not differ between schedules. A total of 230 or so trial participants underwent TCR sequencing, of whom around 200 received two doses of AZD1222 and around 25 received two doses of the MenACWY control vaccine. Trial participants were enrolled into age subgroups of 18-55, 56-69 and 70-plus years, which contained approximately 150, 28 and 58 TCR-sequenced participants, respectively.

General findings and caveats noted by the study authors: Spike-specific TCR breadth and depth rose significantly after two AZD1222 doses compared with day 0 and with MenACWY recipients. Epitopes outside the regions mutated in the B.1.351 and B.1.1.7 variants were reportedly recognized by nearly half of the unique spike-specific TCRs. Participants were mostly white British and included more females than males, and it was suggested by the authors that clonal diversity may have been underestimated. No day 14 peak-response samples were available, so repertoires were characterized only after the peak T cell response. Vaccine-associated CD4 TCRs spanned the whole spike protein, with dominant responses in regions 160-218 and 743-854. In the small 56-69-year group, the increase in depth fell short of significance, most likely because of low power. Only a handful of AZD1222 recipients were SARS-CoV-2 seropositive at baseline, limiting conclusions about previously exposed vaccinees.

The junction carries 6 bases between V and J, which are trimmed by 0 bases and 5 bases respectively. The CDR1 and CDR2 encoded by the germline V gene are SGDLS and YYNGEE. The CDR3 has 12 amino acids, counting the end cysteine and phenylalanine. Here the CDR3 DNA is all that survives: 36 bases in frame from base 1. The CDR3 regions of human TCRbeta chains were analyzed by immunosequencing. On the study's bioinformatics: TCRs in the repertoires were matched against a reference library of SARS-CoV-2-specific TCRs that had been generated with the MIRA antigen-specificity platform. Breadth was defined as the fraction of unique TCRs that were SARS-CoV-2-associated. Depth was defined as the fraction of total T cells that were SARS-CoV-2-associated. Using the MIRA data, each spike-specific TCR was mapped to the spike region that the TCR reacts to and placed in a CD4 or CD8 class. Log10-transformed breadth and depth values were compared by one-way ANOVA with Sidak's multiple comparisons tests. TCRdb retrieved this table from immuneACCESS and kept in-frame rearrangements only. Not all clones are present; in checked studies, unresolved V genes account for under half, and no reason is known for the remainder. V and J calls and clone size are given by that table; D and trimming were obtained from the DNA. Present in this sample are some 140,000 clones, 80% to 90% of which were seen just once. Under 2% of the sample belongs to the ten largest clones.

The sample's time point label is to be understood as: baseline before first vaccination. Vaccinee samples came from UK trials COV001 and COV002, including a single-blind randomized controlled phase 2/3 trial of AZD1222 (ChAdOx1 nCoV-19) in healthy adults. For TCRbeta chain sequencing, PBMC samples were collected from trial participants at day 0 and at day 28 after the second dose. The clonotype comes from an adult in good health. This receptor chain uses TRBV9 and TRBJ2-7; there is no confident call for the D gene. Sequenced material: peripheral blood, taken on day 0 of AZD1222 vaccination. The CDR3 region: CASSVVDHEQYF. The bases are TGTGCCAGCAGCGTAGTAGATCACGAGCAGTACTTC.